This entry is about one T cell receptor beta chain. The data were obtained in a study of shared clonotypes between healthy human individuals. There were no recent acute infections or vaccinations among the donors, who were healthy HIV-negative adults. The CDR3 runs 15 residues. Trimming removed 2 bases from V and 5 bases from J; junction bases left unmatched: 6. The V gene's germline CDR1 is SGHRS and CDR2 YFSETQ. Sequencing was at deep level. The protocol was immunoSEQ multiplex PCR, while the TCRdb copy is restricted to in-frame clones and leaves out a portion. This table holds around 2.3 million clones, approximately 94% found once.

This TCR was recovered from a man aged 18 to 30 in good health. The sample was naive CD4+ T cells sorted from blood. Regarding subset: CD45RA+ positively selected. The V and J genes are TRBV5-1 and TRBJ1-4; 7 bases are shared with TRBD1. CDR3 loop: CASSFTGTENEKLFF. The DNA for the CDR3 is TGCGCCAGCAGCTTCACCGGGACAGAAAATGAAAAACTGTTTTTT.